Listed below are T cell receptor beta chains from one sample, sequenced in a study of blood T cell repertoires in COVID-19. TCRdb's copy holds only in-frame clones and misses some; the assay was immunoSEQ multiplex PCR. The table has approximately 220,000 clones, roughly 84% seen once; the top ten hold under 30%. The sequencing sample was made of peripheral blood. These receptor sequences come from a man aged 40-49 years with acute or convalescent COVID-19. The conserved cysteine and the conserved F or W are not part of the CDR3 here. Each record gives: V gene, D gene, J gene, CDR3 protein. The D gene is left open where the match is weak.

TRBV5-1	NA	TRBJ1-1	ASSLGTGFTEAF
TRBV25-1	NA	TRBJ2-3	ASSEGQYRDTQY
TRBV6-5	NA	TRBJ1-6	ASSQGQRSSPLH
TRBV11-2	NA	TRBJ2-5	ASSWGEKETQY
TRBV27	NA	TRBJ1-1	ASSETVKNTEAF
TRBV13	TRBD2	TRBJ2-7	ASSHGLAYEQY
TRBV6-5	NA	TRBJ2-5	ASSPAGRETQY
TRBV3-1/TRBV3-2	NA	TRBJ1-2	ASSPGGAGLYGYT
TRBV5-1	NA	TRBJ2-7	ASSWVEGEREQY
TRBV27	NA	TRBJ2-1	ASSFAGLLSYNEQF
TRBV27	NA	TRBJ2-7	ASSAGGTSYEQY
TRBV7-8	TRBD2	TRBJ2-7	ASSLSGTPYEQY
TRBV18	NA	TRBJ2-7	ASSPPDSWDGNLWQY
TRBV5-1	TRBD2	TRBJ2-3	ASSLGGVAGSTDTQY
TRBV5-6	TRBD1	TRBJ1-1	ASSLERGQGVEAF
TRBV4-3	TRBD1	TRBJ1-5	ASSQDRGPQPQH